Following are 11 T cell receptor beta chains from one sample sequenced in a study of beta chain features in type 1 diabetes. Study-level points and caveats: Moderately but significantly shorter TCRB CDR3s were found in Type 1 diabetes patients in all four CD4+ subsets.

The isolated RNA, all of it, was reverse transcribed, so expressed TCRB transcripts were what got sequenced. Sequenced by immunoSEQ multiplex PCR; TCRdb stores in-frame clones only, minus some. This table holds 160,000 or so clones, roughly 60% found once. These receptors have no known antigen. Sequenced: naive CD4+ T cells from blood. The receptors were gathered from a man under 40 with type 1 diabetes.

This chain uses TRBV7-9 with TRBJ2-3, with D possibly being TRBD1 or TRBD2 (6 bases each). V dropped 10 bases and J dropped 2 bases, with 19 bases sitting between them. Per the germline V gene, CDR1 is SEHNR and CDR2 is FQNEAQ (reference sequence). CDR3 size: 15 residues. CDR3 coding DNA: TGTGCCACCCGCAAGAGGGGGGCACCCACAGATACGCAGTATTTT. As protein: CATRKRGAPTDTQYF.

The V call is TRBV7-2, the J call TRBJ1-2, with D maybe TRBD1 (6 bases). Germline CDR1 is SGHTA and CDR2 is FQGNSA. The CDR3 is 13 residues long. V gave up 0 bases and J gave up 7 bases, with 9 bases separating them. CDR3 nucleotides: TGTGCCAGCAGCTTAGCCAGGGGAGGTGGCTACACCTTC. Translated, it gives CASSLARGGGYTF.

The rearrangement joins TRBV6-5 to TRBJ2-1, with D maybe TRBD1 (5 bases). CDR1 is MNHEY and CDR2 is SVGAGI in the germline V gene. The CDR3 is 15 amino acids. V lost 8 bases and J lost 5, with 19 bases in between. The CDR3 DNA is TGTGCCAGCGGCTTGGGGCAGGGTACGCACAATGAGCAGTTCTTC. It yields the protein CASGLGQGTHNEQFF.

The rearrangement links TRBV30 to TRBJ2-6; 7 nucleotides line up with TRBD1. Germline assignment: CDR1 GTSNPN and CDR2 SVGIG (reference sequence). V dropped 4 bases and J dropped 0; count of bases not matched to a gene: 6. The CDR3 covers 16 residues. The CDR3 coding sequence is TGTGCCTGGAAAAGGACAGGCAGCTCTGGGGCCAACGTCCTGACTTTC. It translates to CAWKRTGSSGANVLTF.

A few counts support this clone. The genes are TRBV4-3 and TRBJ1-2; D gene uncertain. V was clipped by 1 base and J by 1 base, with 10 bases between them. This CDR3 contains 15 residues. The germline V gene encodes CDR1 LGHNA and CDR2 YSLEER. CDR3 nucleotides: TGCGCCAGCAGCCAAGTAATGATGGGTAACTATGGCTACACCTTC. Translating gives CASSQVMMGNYGYTF.

There are a few counts of this clone. The gene calls are TRBV25-1 and TRBJ1-6, with D possibly TRBD1 on 6 matching bases. The germline CDR1 and CDR2 sequences are MGHDK and SYGVNS. V lost 8 bases to trimming and J lost 12 bases, with 14 bases between them. The CDR3 loop spans 12 amino acids. The CDR3: CASADSGRPLHF. The CDR3 DNA follows: TGTGCCAGCGCGGACAGTGGAAGACCCCTCCACTTT.

This chain uses TRBV27 with TRBJ1-1, with 7 positions matching TRBD1. The V gene end was trimmed by 5 bases and the J gene end by 6 bases; junction bases not matched to a gene: 9. CDR1 is MNHEY and CDR2 is SMNVEV in the germline V gene (reference sequence). This CDR3 region has 14 residues. CDR3 amino acids: CASSPLTGVSEAFF. DNA of the CDR3: TGTGCCAGCAGTCCTCTTACAGGGGTGTCTGAAGCTTTCTTT.

With regard to this clone: Other DNA sequences in this specimen translate into the identical CDR3. The rearrangement uses TRBV30 and TRBJ1-3; D remains unclear. The CDR3 runs to 12 residues. Germline CDR1 GTSNPN, CDR2 SVGIG (reference sequence). Trimming cost V 0 bases and J 4 bases, with 4 bases left between them. The CDR3 DNA reads as TGTGCCTGGAGTGTAGGCGGAAACACCATATATTTT. It encodes CAWSVGGNTIYF.

This clone has a handful of counts. The chain uses TRBV7-9 and TRBJ2-1; no definite D call. The germline V gene has CDR1 SEHNR and CDR2 FQNEAQ (reference sequence). The CDR3 covers 17 residues. Deletions cut 5 bases from V and 0 bases from J, with 17 bases between. The CDR3 bases are TGTGCCAGCAGCCCCCGAGAAGGGCTCAGCTCCTACAATGAGCAGTTCTTC. The encoded protein is CASSPREGLSSYNEQFF.

The chain carries TRBV7-9 and TRBJ2-1, with 9 bases that match TRBD2. The V gene's germline CDR1 is SEHNR and CDR2 FQNEAQ (reference sequence). Trimming took 4 bases from V and 5 from J; bases not matched to a gene: 6. CDR3 length: 15 residues. The CDR3 nucleotides are TGTGCCAGCAGCTGGACTAGCGCGTCAAACAATGAGCAGTTCTTC. Translating gives CASSWTSASNNEQFF. The full variable domain, rest sourced from reference TRBV7-9 and TRBJ2-1, is DTGVSQNPRHKITKRGQNVTFRCDPISEHNRLYWYRQTLGQGPEFLTYFQNEAQLEKSRLLSDRFSAERPKGSFSTLEIQRTEQGDSAMYLCASSWTSASNNEQFFGPGTRLTVL.

The V gene is TRBV2, the J gene TRBJ2-1; tentative D call: TRBD1 (5 bases). The V end was cut by 4 bases, the J end by 5 bases, with 6 bases between. CDR1 is SNHLY and CDR2 is FYNNEI in the germline V gene. CDR3 length: 12 residues. Here the CDR3 DNA reads TGTGCCAGCAGTGGCAGGGACAATGAGCAGTTCTTC. Its protein is CASSGRDNEQFF.